Listed below are T cell receptor beta chains from one sample, sequenced in a study of blood T cells in healthy people across ages. TCRdb analysed the 5' RACE reads with MiXCR anew, one entry per CDR3 protein. The table has hundreds of thousands of distinct CDR3 sequences, 45% to 60% seen once; the top ten hold roughly 12%. What was sequenced was blood. These receptors came from a woman of 80 years or more in good health. Each CDR3 is given with its conserved first and last residue. Each record gives: D gene, clone size, J gene, V gene, CDR3 protein, CDR3 DNA. A D gene is named only where the DNA matches it firmly. Size is stated for part of the rows, as once, few or many counts, or as a class when the clone is expanded.

d_gene: TRBD2; abundance: -; j_gene: TRBJ2-1; v_gene: TRBV6-2/TRBV6-3; CDR3aa: CASSYSAGGLYNEQFF; CDR3nt: TGTGCCAGCAGTTACTCTGCGGGGGGGCTTTACAATGAGCAGTTCTTC
d_gene: -; abundance: -; j_gene: TRBJ2-5; v_gene: TRBV3-1; CDR3aa: CASSQGVGHYNEQYF; CDR3nt: TGTGCCAGCAGCCAAGGGGTAGGCCATTACAATGAGCAGTACTTC
d_gene: -; abundance: -; j_gene: TRBJ1-5; v_gene: TRBV28; CDR3aa: CASSLAGRQPQHF; CDR3nt: TGTGCCAGCAGTTTAGCAGGGCGTCAGCCCCAGCATTTT
d_gene: TRBD1; abundance: -; j_gene: TRBJ2-7; v_gene: TRBV20-1; CDR3aa: CSAPLPGQGLGEQYF; CDR3nt: TGCAGTGCTCCTCTCCCGGGACAGGGTCTTGGAGAGCAGTACTTC
d_gene: TRBD1; abundance: -; j_gene: TRBJ1-2; v_gene: TRBV29-1; CDR3aa: CSVRPPGTGIGYTF; CDR3nt: TGCAGCGTTCGGCCACCGGGGACAGGGATCGGCTACACCTTC
d_gene: TRBD1; abundance: many; j_gene: TRBJ1-2; v_gene: TRBV4-1; CDR3aa: CASSLRGQGTYYTF; CDR3nt: TGCGCCAGCAGCCTTAGGGGACAGGGGACATACTACACCTTC
d_gene: -; abundance: -; j_gene: TRBJ2-7; v_gene: TRBV6-5; CDR3aa: CVNSTGTLYEQYF; CDR3nt: TGTGTCAACAGTACCGGGACACTCTACGAGCAGTACTTC
d_gene: TRBD1; abundance: -; j_gene: TRBJ2-3; v_gene: TRBV27; CDR3aa: CASSSWDSDTQYF; CDR3nt: TGTGCCAGCAGTTCCTGGGACAGCGATACGCAGTATTTT
d_gene: TRBD2; abundance: few; j_gene: TRBJ2-3; v_gene: TRBV29-1; CDR3aa: CSAIPGLASDTQYF; CDR3nt: TGCAGCGCTATACCGGGACTAGCCTCAGATACGCAGTATTTT
d_gene: TRBD1; abundance: -; j_gene: TRBJ2-7; v_gene: TRBV12-3/TRBV12-4; CDR3aa: CASSSPSGGLYEQYF; CDR3nt: TGTGCCAGCAGTTCCCCCTCAGGGGGTCTGTACGAGCAGTACTTC
d_gene: -; abundance: -; j_gene: TRBJ2-1; v_gene: TRBV10-3; CDR3aa: CAISPDLGGPTTAYNEQFF; CDR3nt: TGTGCCATCAGTCCTGACCTTGGTGGCCCAACAACGGCCTACAATGAGCAGTTCTTC
d_gene: -; abundance: -; j_gene: TRBJ2-2; v_gene: TRBV5-1; CDR3aa: CASGGLLANTGELFF; CDR3nt: TGCGCCAGTGGGGGACTCCTCGCGAACACCGGGGAGCTGTTTTTT
d_gene: TRBD1; abundance: -; j_gene: TRBJ1-2; v_gene: TRBV27; CDR3aa: CASSQGQGASGYTF; CDR3nt: TGTGCCAGCAGTCAGGGACAGGGGGCGAGCGGCTACACCTTC
d_gene: -; abundance: many; j_gene: TRBJ2-3; v_gene: TRBV25-1; CDR3aa: CASSEFDGPTDTQYF; CDR3nt: TGTGCCAGCAGTGAATTCGACGGTCCCACAGATACGCAGTATTTT
d_gene: TRBD2; abundance: few; j_gene: TRBJ2-1; v_gene: TRBV18; CDR3aa: CAGSRRAGDYNEQFF; CDR3nt: TGTGCCGGCTCACGAAGAGCGGGAGATTATAATGAGCAGTTCTTC
d_gene: -; abundance: many; j_gene: TRBJ1-1; v_gene: TRBV27; CDR3aa: CASSGRPGTEAFF; CDR3nt: TGTGCCAGCAGTGGGCGTCCTGGTACTGAAGCTTTCTTT